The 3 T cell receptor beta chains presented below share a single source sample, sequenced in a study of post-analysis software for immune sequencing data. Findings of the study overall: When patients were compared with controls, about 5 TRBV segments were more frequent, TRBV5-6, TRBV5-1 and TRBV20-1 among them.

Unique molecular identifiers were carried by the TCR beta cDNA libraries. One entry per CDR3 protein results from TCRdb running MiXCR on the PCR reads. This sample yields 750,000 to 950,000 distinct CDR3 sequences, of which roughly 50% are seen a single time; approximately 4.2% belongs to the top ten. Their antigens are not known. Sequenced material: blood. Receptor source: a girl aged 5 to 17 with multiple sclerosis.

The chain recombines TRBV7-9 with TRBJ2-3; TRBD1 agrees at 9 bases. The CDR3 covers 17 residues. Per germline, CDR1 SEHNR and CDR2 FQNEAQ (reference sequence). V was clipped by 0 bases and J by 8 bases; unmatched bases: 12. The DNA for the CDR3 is TGTGCCAGCAGCTTAGCTGCTGACAGGGGGAGTGGACCTACGCAGTATTTT. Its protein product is CASSLAADRGSGPTQYF.

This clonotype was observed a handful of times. The CDR3 DNA is TGCAGCGTTGACAGACAGGAGCAGTTCTTC. Amino acids: CSVDRQEQFF. This chain links TRBV29-1 with TRBJ2-1, with D tentatively TRBD1 (5 bases). The CDR3 runs to 10 residues. V lost 3 bases and J 10 bases, leaving 7 bases between the germline ends. CDR1 and CDR2 (germline): SQVTM, ANQGSEA.

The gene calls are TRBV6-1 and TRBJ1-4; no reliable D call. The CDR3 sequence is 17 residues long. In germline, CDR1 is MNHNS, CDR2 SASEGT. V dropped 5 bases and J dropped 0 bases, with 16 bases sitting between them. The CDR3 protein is CASSRHSTRTTNEKLFF. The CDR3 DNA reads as TGTGCCAGCAGTAGACACTCGACAAGGACAACTAATGAAAAACTGTTTTTT.